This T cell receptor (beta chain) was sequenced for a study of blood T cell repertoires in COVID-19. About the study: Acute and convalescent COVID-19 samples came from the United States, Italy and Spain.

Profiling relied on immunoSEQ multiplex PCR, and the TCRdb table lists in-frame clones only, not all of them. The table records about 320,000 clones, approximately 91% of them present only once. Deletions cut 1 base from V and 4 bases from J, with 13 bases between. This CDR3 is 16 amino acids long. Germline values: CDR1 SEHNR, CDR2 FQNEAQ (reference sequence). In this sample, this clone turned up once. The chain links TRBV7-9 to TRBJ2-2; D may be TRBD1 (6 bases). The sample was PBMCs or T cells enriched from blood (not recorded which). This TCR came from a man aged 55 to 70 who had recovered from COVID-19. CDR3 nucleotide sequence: TGTGCCAGCAGCTTAGGGAACAGGGAACGCACCGGGGAGCTGTTTTTT. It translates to CASSLGNRERTGELFF.